A selection of T cell receptor beta chains follows, all from one sample in a study of identical twins. TCRdb re-analysed the 5' RACE reads in MiXCR, keeping a single row per CDR3 protein. In the table there are approximately 690,000 distinct CDR3 sequences, around 6.1% of which are singletons. Sequenced material: naive T cells sorted from blood. The receptors come from a man aged 18 to 29 in good health. Each CDR3 is given with its conserved first and last residue. A D gene is named only where the DNA matches it firmly. Rows give clone size only sometimes, using once, few, many, or a class for an expanded clone.

d_gene	j_gene	v_gene	abundance	CDR3aa	CDR3nt
TRBD2	TRBJ2-5	TRBV5-6	-	CASSLAEASGRETQYF	TGTGCCAGCAGCTTGGCCGAGGCTAGCGGGCGAGAGACCCAGTACTTC
-	TRBJ2-5	TRBV20-1	-	CSTSGPGETQYF	TGCAGTACCTCGGGACCCGGGGAGACCCAGTACTTC
-	TRBJ2-7	TRBV6-2/TRBV6-3	many	CASSYEGFEQYF	TGTGCCAGCAGTTACGAGGGTTTCGAGCAGTACTTC
-	TRBJ2-2	TRBV5-1	-	CASSPPGKMNTGELFF	TGCGCCAGCAGCCCTCCAGGGAAGATGAACACCGGGGAGCTGTTTTTT
-	TRBJ1-3	TRBV5-1	few	CASSLGRGLGNTIYF	TGCGCCAGCAGCTTGGGTAGAGGGCTGGGAAACACCATATATTTT
-	TRBJ1-4	TRBV4-3	-	CASSQSPGANEKLFF	TGCGCCAGCAGCCAAAGTCCGGGGGCTAATGAAAAACTGTTTTTT
TRBD1	TRBJ1-1	TRBV2	-	CASRDRGSMNTEAFF	TGTGCCAGCAGGGACAGGGGCAGCATGAACACTGAAGCTTTCTTT
TRBD2	TRBJ2-3	TRBV29-1	many	CSLAGGPKGTDTQYF	TGCAGCTTAGCGGGAGGGCCCAAAGGCACAGATACGCAGTATTTT
-	TRBJ2-1	TRBV6-2/TRBV6-3	many	CASSPGWMTEQFF	TGTGCCAGCAGCCCCGGATGGATGACGGAGCAGTTCTTC
-	TRBJ2-7	TRBV10-3	-	CAISESRDSYTYEQYF	TGTGCCATCAGTGAGTCACGGGACTCTTACACCTACGAGCAGTACTTC
TRBD2	TRBJ2-2	TRBV6-1	-	CASSVAGAGELFF	TGTGCCAGCAGTGTAGCGGGAGCCGGGGAGCTGTTTTTT
-	TRBJ2-3	TRBV6-4	many	CASSGGSTDTQYF	TGTGCCAGCAGTGGCGGGAGCACAGATACGCAGTATTTT